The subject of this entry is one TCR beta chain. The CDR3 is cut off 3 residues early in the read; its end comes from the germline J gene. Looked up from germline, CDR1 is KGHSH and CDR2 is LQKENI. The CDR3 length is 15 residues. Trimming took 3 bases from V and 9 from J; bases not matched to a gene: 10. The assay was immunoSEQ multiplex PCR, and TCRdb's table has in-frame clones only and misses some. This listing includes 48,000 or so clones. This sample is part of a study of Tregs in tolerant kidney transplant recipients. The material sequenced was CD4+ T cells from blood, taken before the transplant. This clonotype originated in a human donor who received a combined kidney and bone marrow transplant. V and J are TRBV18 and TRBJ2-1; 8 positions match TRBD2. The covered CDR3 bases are TGTGCCAGCTCACCCCAAAGTAGCGGGAAGGGTGAG. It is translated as CASSPQSSGKGE. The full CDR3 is CASSPQSSGKGEQFF.